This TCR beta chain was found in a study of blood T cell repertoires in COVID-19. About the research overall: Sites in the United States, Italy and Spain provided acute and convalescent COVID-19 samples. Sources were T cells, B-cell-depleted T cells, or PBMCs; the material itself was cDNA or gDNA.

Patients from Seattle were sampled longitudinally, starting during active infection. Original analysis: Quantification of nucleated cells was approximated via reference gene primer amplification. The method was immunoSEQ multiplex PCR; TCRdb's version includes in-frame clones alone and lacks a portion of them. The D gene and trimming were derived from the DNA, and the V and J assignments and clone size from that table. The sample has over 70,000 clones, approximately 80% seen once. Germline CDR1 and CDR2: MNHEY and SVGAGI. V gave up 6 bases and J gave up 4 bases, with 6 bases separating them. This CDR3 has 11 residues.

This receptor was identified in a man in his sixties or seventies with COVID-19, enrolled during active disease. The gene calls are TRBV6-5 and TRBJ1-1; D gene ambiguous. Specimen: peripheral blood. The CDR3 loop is CASREATEAFF. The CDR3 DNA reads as TGTGCCAGCAGAGAGGCCACTGAAGCTTTCTTT.